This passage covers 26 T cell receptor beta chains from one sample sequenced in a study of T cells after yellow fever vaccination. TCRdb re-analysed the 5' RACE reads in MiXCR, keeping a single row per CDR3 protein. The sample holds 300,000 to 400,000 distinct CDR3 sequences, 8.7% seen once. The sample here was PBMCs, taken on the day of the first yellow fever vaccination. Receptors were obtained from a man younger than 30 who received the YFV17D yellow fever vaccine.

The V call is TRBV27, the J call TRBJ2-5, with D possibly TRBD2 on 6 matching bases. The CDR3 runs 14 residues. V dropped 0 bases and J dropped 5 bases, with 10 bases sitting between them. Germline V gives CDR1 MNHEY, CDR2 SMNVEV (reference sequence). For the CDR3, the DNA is TGTGCCAGCAGTTTATCACAGGAGGGGGAGACCCAGTACTTC. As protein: CASSLSQEGETQYF.

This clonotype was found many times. As DNA, the CDR3 is TGCAGTGCTAGGTCCGGACTAGATCGGGAGACCCAGTACTTC. It codes for CSARSGLDRETQYF. The chain employs TRBV20-1 and TRBJ2-5; 7 bases fit TRBD2. V lost 3 bases to trimming and J lost 5 bases; unmatched junction nucleotides: 9. CDR1 and CDR2 (germline): DFQATT, SNEGSKA (reference sequence). This CDR3 is 14 amino acids long.

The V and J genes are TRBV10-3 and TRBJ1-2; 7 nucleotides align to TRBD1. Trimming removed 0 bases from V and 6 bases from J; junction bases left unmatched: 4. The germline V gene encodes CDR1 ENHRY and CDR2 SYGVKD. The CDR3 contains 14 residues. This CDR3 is CAISESTGRDGYTF. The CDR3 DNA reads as TGTGCCATCAGTGAGTCGACAGGGAGAGATGGCTACACCTTC.

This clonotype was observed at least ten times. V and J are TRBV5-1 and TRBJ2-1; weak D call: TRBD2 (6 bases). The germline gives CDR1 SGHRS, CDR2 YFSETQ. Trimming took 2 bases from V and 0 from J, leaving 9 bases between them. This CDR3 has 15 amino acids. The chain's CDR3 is CASSFGGVSYNEQFF. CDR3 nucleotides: TGCGCCAGCAGCTTTGGCGGGGTCTCCTACAATGAGCAGTTCTTC.

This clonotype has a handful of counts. The CDR3 region has the DNA TGTGCCAGCAGTTACGGTGGGGTTAGCAATCAGCCCCAGCATTTT. It translates to CASSYGGVSNQPQHF. V is TRBV6-2 or TRBV6-3 and J is TRBJ1-5; D call uncertain. Deletions cut 2 bases from V and 0 bases from J, with 8 bases between. This CDR3 contains 15 residues. Per the germline V gene, CDR1 is MNHEY and CDR2 is SVGEGT.

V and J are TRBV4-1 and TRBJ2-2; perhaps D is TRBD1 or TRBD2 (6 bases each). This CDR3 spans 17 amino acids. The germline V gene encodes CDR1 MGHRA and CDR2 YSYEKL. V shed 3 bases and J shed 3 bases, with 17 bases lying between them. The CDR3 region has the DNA TGCGCCAGCAGCCAGAGCCTGGGGGGCCTTTACACCGGGGAGCTGTTTTTT. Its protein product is CASSQSLGGLYTGELFF.

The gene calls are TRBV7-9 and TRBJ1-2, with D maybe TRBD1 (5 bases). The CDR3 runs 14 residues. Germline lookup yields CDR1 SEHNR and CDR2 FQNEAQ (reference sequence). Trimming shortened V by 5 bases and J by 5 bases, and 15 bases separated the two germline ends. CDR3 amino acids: CASSQIDSPYGYTF. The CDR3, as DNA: TGTGCCAGCAGCCAGATCGACAGCCCATATGGCTACACCTTC.

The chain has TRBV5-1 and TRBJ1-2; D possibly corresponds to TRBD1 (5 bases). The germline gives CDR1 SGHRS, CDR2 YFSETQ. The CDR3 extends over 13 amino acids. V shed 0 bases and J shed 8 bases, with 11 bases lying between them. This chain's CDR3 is CASSLDRHGGYTF. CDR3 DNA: TGCGCCAGCAGCTTGGACAGGCATGGGGGCTACACCTTC.

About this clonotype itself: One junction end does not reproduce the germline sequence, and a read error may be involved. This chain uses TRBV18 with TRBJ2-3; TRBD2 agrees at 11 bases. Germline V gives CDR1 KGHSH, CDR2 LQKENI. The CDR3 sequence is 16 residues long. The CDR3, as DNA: TGTGCCAGCTCACCATTAGCGGGGGGGCTCGGAGATACGAAGTATTTT. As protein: CASSPLAGGLGDTKYF.

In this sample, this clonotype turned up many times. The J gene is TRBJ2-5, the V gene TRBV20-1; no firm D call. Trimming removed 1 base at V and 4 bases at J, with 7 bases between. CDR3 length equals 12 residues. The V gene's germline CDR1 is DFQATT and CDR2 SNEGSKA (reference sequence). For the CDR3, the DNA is TGCAGTGCTAGAGGGTTGGGAGAGACCCAGTACTTC. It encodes CSARGLGETQYF.

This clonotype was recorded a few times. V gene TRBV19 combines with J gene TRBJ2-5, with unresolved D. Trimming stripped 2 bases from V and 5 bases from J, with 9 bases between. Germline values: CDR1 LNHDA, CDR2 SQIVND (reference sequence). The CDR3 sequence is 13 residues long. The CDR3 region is CASSIRVGETQYF. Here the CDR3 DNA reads TGTGCCAGTAGTATACGAGTGGGGGAGACCCAGTACTTC. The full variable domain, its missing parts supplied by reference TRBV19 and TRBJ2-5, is DGGITQSPKYLFRKEGQNVTLSCEQNLNHDAMYWYRQDPGQGLRLIYYSQIVNDFQKGDIAEGYSVSREKKESFPLTVTSAQKNPTAFYLCASSIRVGETQYFGPGTRLLVL.

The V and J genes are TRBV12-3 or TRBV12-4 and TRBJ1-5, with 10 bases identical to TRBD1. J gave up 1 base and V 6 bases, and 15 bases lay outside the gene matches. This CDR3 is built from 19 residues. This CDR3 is CASSPRTGGFDLSNQPQHF. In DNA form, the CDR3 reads TGTGCCAGCAGCCCCCGGACAGGGGGATTCGATTTGAGCAATCAGCCCCAGCATTTT.

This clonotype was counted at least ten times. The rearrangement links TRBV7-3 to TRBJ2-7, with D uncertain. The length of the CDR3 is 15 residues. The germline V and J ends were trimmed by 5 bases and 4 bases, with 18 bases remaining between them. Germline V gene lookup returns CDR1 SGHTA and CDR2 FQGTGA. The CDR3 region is CASSPGRRYQYEQYF. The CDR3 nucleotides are TGTGCCAGCAGCCCCGGACGTCGCTACCAATACGAGCAGTACTTC.

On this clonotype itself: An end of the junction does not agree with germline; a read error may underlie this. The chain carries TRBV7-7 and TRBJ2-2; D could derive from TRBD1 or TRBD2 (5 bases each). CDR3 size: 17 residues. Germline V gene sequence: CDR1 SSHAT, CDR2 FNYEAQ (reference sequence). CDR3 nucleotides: TGTGCTAGCAGCTTGGTTGCCGGGACGCCTTACACCGGGGAGCTGTTTTTT. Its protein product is CASSLVAGTPYTGELFF. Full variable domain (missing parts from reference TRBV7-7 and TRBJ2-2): GAGVSQSPRYKVTKRGQDVTLRCDPISSHATLYWYQQALGQGPEFLTYFNYEAQPDKSGLPSDRFSAERPEGSISTLTIQRTEQRDSAMYRCASSLVAGTPYTGELFFGEGSRLTVL.

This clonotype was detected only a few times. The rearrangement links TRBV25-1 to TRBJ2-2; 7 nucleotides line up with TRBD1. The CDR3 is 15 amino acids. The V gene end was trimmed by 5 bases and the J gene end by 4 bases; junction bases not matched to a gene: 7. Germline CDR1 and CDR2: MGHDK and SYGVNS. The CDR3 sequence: CASSTWDRTTGELFF. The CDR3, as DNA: TGTGCCAGCAGTACCTGGGACAGAACCACCGGGGAGCTGTTTTTT.

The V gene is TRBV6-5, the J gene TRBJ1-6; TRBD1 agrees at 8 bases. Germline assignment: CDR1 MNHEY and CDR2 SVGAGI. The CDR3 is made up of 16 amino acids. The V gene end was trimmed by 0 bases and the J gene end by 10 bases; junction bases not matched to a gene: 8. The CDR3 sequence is CASSYSLDREGSPLHF. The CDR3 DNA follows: TGTGCCAGCAGTTACTCACTGGACAGGGAAGGATCACCCCTCCACTTT.

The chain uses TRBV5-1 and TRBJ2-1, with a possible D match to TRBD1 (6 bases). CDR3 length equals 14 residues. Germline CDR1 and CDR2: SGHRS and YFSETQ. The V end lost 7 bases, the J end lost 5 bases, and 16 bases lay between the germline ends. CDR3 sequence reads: CASFEGVKDNEQFF. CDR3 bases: TGCGCCAGCTTCGAGGGGGTCAAGGACAATGAGCAGTTCTTC.

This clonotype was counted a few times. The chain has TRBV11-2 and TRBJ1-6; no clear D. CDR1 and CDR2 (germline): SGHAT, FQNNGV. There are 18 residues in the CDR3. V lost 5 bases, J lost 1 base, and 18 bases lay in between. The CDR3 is CASSDRRSRESYNSPLHF. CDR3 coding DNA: TGTGCCAGCAGCGATAGGCGGTCGCGGGAGTCCTATAATTCACCCCTCCACTTT.

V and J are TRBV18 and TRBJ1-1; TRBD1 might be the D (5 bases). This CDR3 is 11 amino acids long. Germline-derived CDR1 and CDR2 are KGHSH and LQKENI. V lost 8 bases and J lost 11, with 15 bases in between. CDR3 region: CASPAGGKAFF. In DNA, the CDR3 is TGTGCCAGCCCCGCGGGGGGAAAGGCTTTCTTT. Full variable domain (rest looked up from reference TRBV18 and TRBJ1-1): NAGVMQNPRHLVRRRGQEARLRCSPMKGHSHVYWYRQLPEEGLKFMVYLQKENIIDESGMPKERFSAEFPKEGPSILRIQQVVRGDSAAYFCASPAGGKAFFGQGTRLTVV.

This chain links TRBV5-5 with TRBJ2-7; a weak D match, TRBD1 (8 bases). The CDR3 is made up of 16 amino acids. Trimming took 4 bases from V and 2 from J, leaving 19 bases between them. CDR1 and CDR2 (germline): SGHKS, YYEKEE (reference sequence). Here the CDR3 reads CASSTNTGGETYEQYF. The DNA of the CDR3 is TGTGCCAGCAGCACGAATACAGGGGGGGAGACCTACGAGCAGTACTTC.

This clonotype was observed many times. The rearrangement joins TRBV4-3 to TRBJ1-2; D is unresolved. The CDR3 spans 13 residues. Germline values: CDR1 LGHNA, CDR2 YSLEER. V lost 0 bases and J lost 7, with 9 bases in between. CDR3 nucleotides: TGCGCCAGCAGCCAAGATCGGGGAACTGGCTACACCTTC. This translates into CASSQDRGTGYTF.

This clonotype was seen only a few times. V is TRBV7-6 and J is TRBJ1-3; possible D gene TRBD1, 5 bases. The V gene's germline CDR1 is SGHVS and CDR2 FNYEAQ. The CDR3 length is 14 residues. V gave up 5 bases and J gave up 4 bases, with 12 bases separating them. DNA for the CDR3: TGTGCCAGCAGCCTGGGTCACAGGGGAAACACCATATATTTT. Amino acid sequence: CASSLGHRGNTIYF.

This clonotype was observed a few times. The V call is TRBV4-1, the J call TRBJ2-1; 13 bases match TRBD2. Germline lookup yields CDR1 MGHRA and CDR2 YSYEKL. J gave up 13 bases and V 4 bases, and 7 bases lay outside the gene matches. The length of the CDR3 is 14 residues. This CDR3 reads CASSPLAGGVEQFF. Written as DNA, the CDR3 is TGCGCCAGCAGCCCACTAGCGGGGGGGGTTGAACAGTTCTTC.

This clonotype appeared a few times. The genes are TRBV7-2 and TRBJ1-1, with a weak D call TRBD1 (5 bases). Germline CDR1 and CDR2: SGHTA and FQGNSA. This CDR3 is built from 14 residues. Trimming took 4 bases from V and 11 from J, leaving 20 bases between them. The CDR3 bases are TGTGCCAGCAGCTCCTCGGCGGGGGTATTGGGGGCTTTCTTT. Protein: CASSSSAGVLGAFF.

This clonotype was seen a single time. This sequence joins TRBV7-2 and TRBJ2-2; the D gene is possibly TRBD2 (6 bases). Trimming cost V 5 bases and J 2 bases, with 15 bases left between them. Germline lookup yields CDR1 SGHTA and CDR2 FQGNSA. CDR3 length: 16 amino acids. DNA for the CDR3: TGTGCCAGCAGCCCCAGACCAGCGGGTAACACCGGGGAGCTGTTTTTT. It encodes CASSPRPAGNTGELFF.

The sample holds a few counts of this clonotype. CDR3 coding DNA: TGTGCCAGCGGCCTACTTATTGGGACAGCTGAAGCTTTCTTT. As protein: CASGLLIGTAEAFF. The chain has TRBV28 and TRBJ1-1, with 7 nucleotides matching TRBD1. This CDR3 comprises 14 residues. Unmatched junction bases numbered 12, after V lost 8 bases and J lost 6 bases. Germline V gene sequence: CDR1 MDHEN, CDR2 SYDVKM.